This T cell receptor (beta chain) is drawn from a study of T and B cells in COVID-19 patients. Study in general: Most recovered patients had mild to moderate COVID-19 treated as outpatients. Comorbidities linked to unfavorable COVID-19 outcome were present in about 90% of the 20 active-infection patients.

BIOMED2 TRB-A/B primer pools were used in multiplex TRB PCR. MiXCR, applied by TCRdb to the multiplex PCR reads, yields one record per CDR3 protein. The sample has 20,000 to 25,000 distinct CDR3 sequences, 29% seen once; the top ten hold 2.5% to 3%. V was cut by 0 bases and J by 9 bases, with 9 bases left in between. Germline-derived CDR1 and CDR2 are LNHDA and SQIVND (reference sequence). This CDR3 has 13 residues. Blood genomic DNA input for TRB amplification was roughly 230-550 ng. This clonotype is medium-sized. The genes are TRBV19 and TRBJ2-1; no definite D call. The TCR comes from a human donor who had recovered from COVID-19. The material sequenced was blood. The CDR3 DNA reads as TGTGCCAGTAGTATAGATCTAACCCCTGAGCAGTTCTTC. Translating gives CASSIDLTPEQFF.